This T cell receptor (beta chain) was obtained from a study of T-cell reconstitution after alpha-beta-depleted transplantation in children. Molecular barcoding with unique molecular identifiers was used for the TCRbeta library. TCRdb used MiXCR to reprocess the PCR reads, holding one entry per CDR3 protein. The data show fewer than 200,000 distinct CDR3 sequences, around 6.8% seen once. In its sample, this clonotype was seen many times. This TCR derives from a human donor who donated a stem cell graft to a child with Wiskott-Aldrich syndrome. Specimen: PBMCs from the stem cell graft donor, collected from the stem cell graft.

CDR3 nucleotide sequence: TGTGCCAGCAGCTTCCCTGGGGGCGAGCAGTACTTC. It specifies CASSFPGGEQYF. The chain employs TRBV7-2 and TRBJ2-7; D may correspond to TRBD1 or TRBD2 (5 bases each). V lost 3 bases and J lost 6, with 9 bases in between. Looked up from germline, CDR1 is SGHTA and CDR2 is FQGNSA. This CDR3 is built from 12 residues.